The 17 T cell receptor beta chains given below trace back to one sample, sequenced in a study of blood T cell repertoires in COVID-19. Clones were sequenced by immunoSEQ multiplex PCR, and TCRdb holds only the in-frame ones, with some missing. The repertoire includes under 350,000 clones, around nine tenths of them detected once, and under 3% sits in the top ten. Sequencing used PBMCs or T cells enriched from blood (not recorded which). The receptors stem from a woman aged 18-29 years who had recovered from COVID-19.

In its sample, this clone was seen many times. Additional DNA sequences in this sample encode the identical CDR3. This chain joins TRBV29-1 and TRBJ1-1, with a possible D match to TRBD1 (6 bases). The CDR3 extends over 12 amino acids. Looked up from germline, CDR1 is SQVTM and CDR2 is ANQGSEA. V was pared by 1 base and J by 5 bases, with 8 bases between. CDR3 in DNA: TGCAGCGTTGAAGTTAGGGGGACTGAAGCTTTCTTT. Translation gives CSVEVRGTEAFF.

This rearrangement joins TRBV6-5 to TRBJ2-7, with 9 nucleotides matching TRBD1. The CDR3 is 15 residues long. Germline V lookup: CDR1 MNHEY, CDR2 SVGAGI. V shed 2 bases and J 3 bases; nucleotides not matched to a gene: 5. Here the CDR3 reads CASSYNRGPYYEQYF. The CDR3 nucleotides read TGTGCCAGCAGTTACAACAGGGGGCCCTACTACGAGCAGTACTTC.

This clone was observed a single time. CDR3: CATRASGRVRETQYF. The DNA for the CDR3 is TGTGCCACCCGGGCTAGCGGGAGGGTACGGGAGACCCAGTACTTC. This rearrangement joins TRBV2 to TRBJ2-5, with 12 bases lining up with TRBD2. Per the germline V gene, CDR1 is SNHLY and CDR2 is FYNNEI. The CDR3 loop spans 15 amino acids. V dropped 10 bases and J dropped 5; count of bases not matched to a gene: 11.

The chain carries TRBV27 and TRBJ2-3; 7 bases are shared with TRBD2. CDR1 is MNHEY and CDR2 is SMNVEV in the germline V gene (reference sequence). The CDR3 is 17 amino acids. V was clipped by 5 bases and J by 3 bases; unmatched bases: 14. The CDR3 sequence: CASSIRLAGLGTDTQYF. In DNA, the CDR3 is TGTGCCAGCAGTATCAGACTAGCAGGTCTCGGAACAGATACGCAGTATTTT.

This chain connects TRBV21-1 to TRBJ1-3; TRBD1 is the table's D call and was not checked against the DNA. TRBV21-1 is a listed pseudogene. The CDR3 loop spans 16 amino acids. The CDR3 protein is CASSKEGVPSGNTIYF. In DNA form, the CDR3 reads TGTGCCAGCAGCAAAGAGGGGGTCCCCTCTGGAAACACCATATATTTT.

The chain couples TRBV10-3 to TRBJ2-2; no firm D call. This CDR3 is built from 14 residues. The V gene lost 1 base and the J gene lost 3 bases, with 6 bases spanning the gap. The germline gives CDR1 ENHRY, CDR2 SYGVKD. CDR3 residues: CAISEFEDTGELFF. For the CDR3, the DNA is TGTGCCATCAGTGAGTTCGAGGACACCGGGGAGCTGTTTTTT.

The V and J genes are TRBV9 and TRBJ2-1; TRBD1 aligns across 8 bases. The CDR3 has 14 residues. V gave up 5 bases and J gave up 7 bases; unmatched junction bases: 8. Germline loops: CDR1 SGDLS, CDR2 YYNGEE. The CDR3 region is CASSPVNRGNEQFF. The CDR3 nucleotides are TGTGCCAGCAGTCCCGTTAACAGGGGGAATGAGCAGTTCTTC. Supplemented by reference TRBV9 and TRBJ2-1, the full variable domain reads DSGVTQTPKHLITATGQRVTLRCSPRSGDLSVYWYQQSLDQGLQFLIQYYNGEERAKGNILERFSAQQFPDLHSELNLSSLELGDSALYFCASSPVNRGNEQFFGPGTRLTVL.

The J gene is TRBJ2-4, the V gene TRBV19; 8 bases are shared with TRBD2. After removal of 6 bases from V and 8 bases from J, the junction contained 6 bases not matched to a gene. Germline CDR1 is LNHDA and CDR2 is SQIVND (reference sequence). CDR3 size: 13 residues. In DNA, the CDR3 is TGTGCCAGTAGGAATAGCGGGATTGACATTCAGTACTTC. This gives the protein CASRNSGIDIQYF.

This clone was seen just once. The J gene is TRBJ2-1, the V gene TRBV20-1; D ambiguous. The germline CDR1 and CDR2 sequences are DFQATT and SNEGSKA (reference sequence). Trimming took off 6 bases at V and 5 bases at J, with 8 bases between the two ends. This CDR3 region has 11 residues. This CDR3 reads CSAKTNNEQFF. The CDR3 nucleotides read TGCAGTGCGAAAACAAACAATGAGCAGTTCTTC.

The chain joins TRBV4-1 to TRBJ1-6, with D unresolved. Looked up from germline, CDR1 is MGHRA and CDR2 is YSYEKL. CDR3 size: 17 residues. V shed 4 bases and J shed 0 bases, with 13 bases lying between them. The CDR3: CASSRRSGSSYNSPLHF. Here the CDR3 DNA reads TGCGCCAGCAGCCGCAGATCGGGGAGCTCCTATAATTCACCCCTCCACTTT.

V usage is TRBV30 and J usage is TRBJ1-1, with 7 bases matching TRBD1. V dropped 0 bases and J dropped 2; count of bases not matched to a gene: 3. CDR3 length: 14 residues. The germline gives CDR1 GTSNPN, CDR2 SVGIG (reference sequence). The CDR3 region has the DNA TGTGCCTGGAGTGTCGGGACAGTTAACACTGAAGCTTTCTTT. This translates into CAWSVGTVNTEAFF.

This CDR3 is CASSFTQRGGQYF. In DNA form, the CDR3 reads TGTGCCAGCAGTTTCACCCAGCGAGGGGGGCAGTATTTT. The chain carries TRBV12-3 or TRBV12-4 and TRBJ2-3; weak D call: TRBD1 (6 bases). V was trimmed by 3 bases and J by 11 bases, leaving 15 bases between them. The CDR3 sequence is 13 residues long.

This chain joins TRBV19 and TRBJ2-3, with 10 bases aligning to TRBD2. The CDR3 sequence is 15 residues long. Germline trimming cut 4 bases from V and 3 bases from J; bases unmatched to any gene: 4. Germline-derived CDR1 and CDR2 are LNHDA and SQIVND (reference sequence). The CDR3 protein is CASSTSGRRTDTQYF. Written as DNA, the CDR3 is TGTGCCAGTAGTACTAGCGGGAGAAGAACAGATACGCAGTATTTT.

This chain links TRBV5-1 with TRBJ1-3, with 8 bases matching TRBD1. The CDR3 extends over 17 amino acids. Looked up from germline, CDR1 is SGHRS and CDR2 is YFSETQ. With V trimmed by 1 base and J by 2 bases, 8 bases remained unmatched. CDR3 in amino acids: CASSLTVGQGPGNTIYF. The CDR3 DNA is TGCGCCAGCAGCTTGACTGTAGGACAGGGACCTGGAAACACCATATATTTT.

The chain links TRBV18 to TRBJ2-7; 8 positions match TRBD2. This CDR3 has 15 amino acids. V was clipped by 5 bases and J by 0 bases; unmatched bases: 6. The germline V gene has CDR1 KGHSH and CDR2 LQKENI. Written as DNA, the CDR3 is TGTGCCAGCTCAGAAACTAGCGGACCCTCCTACGAGCAGTACTTC. As protein: CASSETSGPSYEQYF.

The chain uses TRBV5-1 and TRBJ2-2, with a weak D call TRBD1 (7 bases). This CDR3 is built from 17 residues. Germline loops: CDR1 SGHRS, CDR2 YFSETQ. The germline V and J ends were trimmed by 3 bases and 4 bases, with 19 bases remaining between them. CDR3 loop: CASSSPRGLASTGELFF. As DNA, the CDR3 is TGCGCCAGCAGCTCCCCGAGGGGGCTAGCGAGCACCGGGGAGCTGTTTTTT.

The chain employs TRBV7-9 and TRBJ2-1; 11 bases agree with TRBD2. Germline values: CDR1 SEHNR, CDR2 FQNEAQ (reference sequence). Trimming at V came to 5 bases and at J to 4 bases, leaving 10 bases not matched to a gene. CDR3 length: 17 residues. The CDR3 region is CASSPPGLADRYNEQFF. The CDR3 DNA is TGTGCCAGCAGCCCACCGGGACTAGCGGATCGATACAATGAGCAGTTCTTC.